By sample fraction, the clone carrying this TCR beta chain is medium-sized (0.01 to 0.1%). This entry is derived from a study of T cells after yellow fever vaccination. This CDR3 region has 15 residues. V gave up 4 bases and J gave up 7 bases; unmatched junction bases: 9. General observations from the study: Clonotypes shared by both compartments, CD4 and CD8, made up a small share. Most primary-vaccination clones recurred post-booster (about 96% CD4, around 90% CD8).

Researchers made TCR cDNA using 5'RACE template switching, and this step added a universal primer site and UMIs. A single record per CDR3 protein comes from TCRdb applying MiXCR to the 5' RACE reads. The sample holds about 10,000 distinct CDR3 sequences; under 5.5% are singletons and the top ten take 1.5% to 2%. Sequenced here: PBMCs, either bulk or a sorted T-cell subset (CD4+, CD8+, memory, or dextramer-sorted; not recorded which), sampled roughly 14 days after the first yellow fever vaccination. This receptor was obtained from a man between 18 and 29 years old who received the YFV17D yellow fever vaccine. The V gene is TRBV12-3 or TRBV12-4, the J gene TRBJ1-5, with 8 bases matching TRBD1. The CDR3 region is CASSWDRTLNQPQHF. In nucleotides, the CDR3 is TGTGCCAGCAGTTGGGACAGGACCCTCAACCAGCCCCAGCATTTT.